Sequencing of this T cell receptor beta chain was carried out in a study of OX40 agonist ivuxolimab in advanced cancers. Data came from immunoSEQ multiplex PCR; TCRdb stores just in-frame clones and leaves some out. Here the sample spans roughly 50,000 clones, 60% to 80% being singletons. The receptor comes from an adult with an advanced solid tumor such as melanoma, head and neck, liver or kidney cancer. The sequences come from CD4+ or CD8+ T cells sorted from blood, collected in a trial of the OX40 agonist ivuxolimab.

The CDR3 nucleotides read TGTGCCAGCAACCCCCGGGGGAACAATGAGCAGTTCTTC. Protein sequence: CASNPRGNNEQFF. V and J are TRBV2 and TRBJ2-1; weak D call: TRBD2 (6 bases). CDR1 and CDR2 (germline): SNHLY, FYNNEI. V gave up 7 bases and J gave up 5 bases, with 12 bases separating them. The CDR3 spans 13 residues.